Presented here are 11 T cell receptor beta chains from one specimen sequenced in a study of radiation and T cells in renal cell carcinoma. Clones were sequenced by immunoSEQ multiplex PCR, and TCRdb holds only the in-frame ones, with some missing. The sample yields 150,000 or so clones, about 88% seen once. Time point denoted: baseline pretreatment blood. Treatment in this sample: 15 Gy SBRT to primary tumor, nephrectomy 4 weeks later. The sequences come from blood, collected from a patient whose treatment included radiotherapy and nephrectomy. The receptors here all came from a woman in her fifties or sixties with renal cell carcinoma.

This clone was seen once. This chain uses TRBV19 with TRBJ1-1; TRBD1 matches 8 bases. The CDR3 totals 12 residues. V shed 5 bases and J 11 bases; nucleotides not matched to a gene: 7. The germline V gene has CDR1 LNHDA and CDR2 SQIVND (reference sequence). CDR3 protein: CASSSPGQVAFF. The CDR3 DNA sequence: TGTGCCAGTAGTTCTCCGGGACAGGTGGCTTTCTTT.

The genes are TRBV19 and TRBJ1-5; 8 positions match TRBD1. In germline, CDR1 is LNHDA, CDR2 SQIVND (reference sequence). Germline trimming cut 4 bases from V and 6 bases from J; bases unmatched to any gene: 8. The CDR3 consists of 15 residues. The CDR3 sequence is CASSTSQGGGQPQHF. In DNA form, the CDR3 reads TGTGCCAGTAGTACCTCACAGGGGGGTGGTCAGCCCCAGCATTTT.

This clone was seen only a few times. V gene TRBV15 combines with J gene TRBJ2-5; D is perhaps TRBD1 (6 bases). The V end was cut by 2 bases, the J end by 4 bases, with 8 bases between. Germline values: CDR1 LNHNV, CDR2 YYDKDF (reference sequence). CDR3 length: 13 residues. The CDR3 DNA reads as TGTGCCACCAGCAGACAGGGGTCAGAGACCCAGTACTTC. This sequence encodes CATSRQGSETQYF.

This chain joins TRBV10-3 and TRBJ2-3, with D hard to call. V gave up 3 bases and J gave up 6 bases, with 13 bases separating them. Germline-derived CDR1 and CDR2 are ENHRY and SYGVKD. The CDR3 extends over 14 amino acids. The CDR3 nucleotides are TGTGCCATCAGTGACGGTAGCCTGGGCGATACGCAGTATTTT. It translates to CAISDGSLGDTQYF.

Regarding this clone: The same CDR3 can be traced to other DNA sequences in this sample. The chain carries TRBV2 and TRBJ2-2, with unresolved D. Trimming left V 6 bases short and J 2 bases short, with 4 bases between. Germline CDR1 and CDR2: SNHLY and FYNNEI. The CDR3 extends over 12 amino acids. CDR3 amino acids: CASSLNTGELFF. DNA of the CDR3: TGTGCCAGCAGCCTAAACACCGGGGAGCTGTTTTTT.

The chain employs TRBV4-3 and TRBJ2-7, with D possibly being TRBD1 or TRBD2 (5 bases each). Trimming took off 1 base at V and 3 bases at J, with 16 bases between the two ends. The CDR3 covers 16 residues. Germline loops: CDR1 LGHNA, CDR2 YSLEER. The chain's CDR3 is CASSQVREGPYYEQYF. The CDR3 DNA reads TGCGCCAGCAGCCAAGTGCGAGAGGGGCCCTACTACGAGCAGTACTTC.

V usage is TRBV4-2 and J usage is TRBJ1-4; tentatively, D is TRBD1 (5 bases). The V gene's germline CDR1 is LGHNA and CDR2 YNFKEQ. Between the trimmed V and J ends, which lost 6 bases and 6 bases, there was a span of 20 bases. The length of the CDR3 is 16 residues. This CDR3 is CASRQTLGLGDEKLFF. In nucleotides, the CDR3 is TGTGCCAGCAGGCAAACCTTGGGATTGGGGGATGAAAAACTGTTTTTT.

The V and J genes are TRBV19 and TRBJ2-1, with 13 bases fitting TRBD2. This CDR3 region has 17 residues. CDR1 is LNHDA, CDR2 SQIVND, per germline (reference sequence). With V trimmed by 3 bases and J by 0 bases, 2 bases remained unmatched. CDR3 protein: CASSMTSGGNSYNEQFF. As DNA, the CDR3 is TGTGCCAGTAGTATGACTAGCGGGGGGAACTCCTACAATGAGCAGTTCTTC. The whole variable domain, filled in from reference TRBV19 and TRBJ2-1, reads DGGITQSPKYLFRKEGQNVTLSCEQNLNHDAMYWYRQDPGQGLRLIYYSQIVNDFQKGDIAEGYSVSREKKESFPLTVTSAQKNPTAFYLCASSMTSGGNSYNEQFFGPGTRLTVL.

V gene TRBV9 combines with J gene TRBJ2-2; TRBD2 matches 7 bases. This CDR3 comprises 15 residues. V lost 0 bases, J lost 1 base, and 0 bases stayed unmatched. Per the germline V gene, CDR1 is SGDLS and CDR2 is YYNGEE. CDR3 coding DNA: TGTGCCAGCAGCGTAGCGGGGGGGAACACCGGGGAGCTGTTTTTT. Its translation: CASSVAGGNTGELFF.

The rearrangement joins TRBV7-9 to TRBJ2-7; 7 bases are shared with TRBD1. The trim removed 6 bases at V and 3 bases at J, leaving 5 bases unmatched. Germline V gene lookup returns CDR1 SEHNR and CDR2 FQNEAQ (reference sequence). This CDR3 contains 13 residues. The CDR3 DNA reads TGTGCCAGCAGTTGGGACAGCAACTACGAGCAGTACTTC. This translates into CASSWDSNYEQYF.

The V call is TRBV7-2, the J call TRBJ2-5; TRBD2 aligns across 8 bases. The V segment lost 4 bases and the J segment 5 bases; nucleotides outside the gene matches: 12. The CDR3 consists of 16 residues. In germline, CDR1 is SGHTA, CDR2 FQGNSA. The CDR3 DNA sequence: TGTGCCAGCAGCTCGATACCCGGGAGGGCGGAGGAGACCCAGTACTTC. Protein product: CASSSIPGRAEETQYF.